These 20 T cell receptor beta chains share one sample of origin, sequenced in a study of cytomegalovirus exposure and HLA in healthy donors (dated by TCRdb to the late 2010s). The library was prepared using the immunoSEQ multiplex PCR assay. This immuneACCESS table, as held by TCRdb, lists in-frame sequences with V and J called but not all clones. Of the missing ones, under half trace to an unresolved V gene in checked studies; the others have no known cause. The sample table contains 100,000 to 150,000 clones; only one count was recorded for 88% of them. The biggest ten clones account for 1.4% of the sample. Sequences were obtained from PBMCs. These receptors originate from a man aged 30 to 45 in good health and CMV-seronegative.

For the CDR3, the DNA is TGTGCCAGCAGCGGCCTTCAGGGACTCACAGATACGCAGTATTTT. Protein: CASSGLQGLTDTQYF. This sequence joins TRBV9 and TRBJ2-3; TRBD2 might be the D (6 bases). Looked up from germline, CDR1 is SGDLS and CDR2 is YYNGEE. The ends were cut back, 3 bases at V and 2 bases at J, with 13 bases in the middle. The CDR3 sequence is 15 residues long.

Here the CDR3 reads CASSQVGGATEAFF. DNA of the CDR3: TGCGCCAGCAGCCAAGTAGGAGGGGCCACTGAAGCTTTCTTT. V usage is TRBV4-3 and J usage is TRBJ1-1; weak D call: TRBD1 (5 bases). CDR1 and CDR2 (germline): LGHNA, YSLEER. The CDR3 is 14 residues long. V gave up 1 base and J gave up 4 bases, with 10 bases separating them.

The rearrangement joins TRBV2 to TRBJ1-1, with 7 bases lining up with TRBD1. The CDR3 spans 15 residues. V shed 6 bases and J 2 bases; nucleotides not matched to a gene: 9. Germline CDR1 and CDR2: SNHLY and FYNNEI. In DNA form, the CDR3 reads TGTGCCAGCAGGGACACAGGGGTAGGAAACACTGAAGCTTTCTTT. Translated: CASRDTGVGNTEAFF.

Only a few counts were recorded for this clone. The chain is built from TRBV5-4 and TRBJ2-7; 14 bases map to TRBD2. The V and J ends lost 3 bases and 4 bases, in that order; junction bases with no gene match: 3. Germline CDR1 SGHNT, CDR2 YYREEE (reference sequence). CDR3 size: 15 residues. CDR3 amino acids: CASSWGLAGDYEQYF. In DNA, the CDR3 is TGTGCCAGCAGCTGGGGACTAGCGGGAGATTACGAGCAGTACTTC.

Here the CDR3 reads CASSLVGAGRGEKLFF. The CDR3 DNA sequence: TGCGCCAGCAGCTTGGTTGGGGCGGGGCGCGGTGAAAAACTGTTTTTT. This chain connects TRBV5-1 to TRBJ1-4; possibly TRBD1 for D (5 bases). The CDR3 loop spans 16 amino acids. CDR1 SGHRS and CDR2 YFSETQ come from the germline V gene. The ends were cut back, 0 bases at V and 7 bases at J, with 16 bases in the middle.

This chain joins TRBV29-1 and TRBJ2-5, with 15 nucleotides matching TRBD2. V shed 7 bases and J 4 bases; nucleotides not matched to a gene: 4. This CDR3 is 14 amino acids long. CDR1 and CDR2 from the germline V gene are SQVTM and ANQGSEA. The CDR3 DNA reads TGCAGCGGAATGGGACTAGCGGGAGGAGAGACCCAGTACTTC. The encoded protein is CSGMGLAGGETQYF.

The chain links TRBV19 to TRBJ2-3, with unresolved D. The CDR3 is made up of 13 amino acids. V lost 8 bases to trimming and J lost 2 bases, with 11 bases between them. CDR1 LNHDA and CDR2 SQIVND come from the germline V gene (reference sequence). CDR3 residues: CASCAENTDTQYF. CDR3 in DNA: TGTGCCAGTTGTGCGGAGAACACAGATACGCAGTATTTT.

This chain connects TRBV11-3 to TRBJ2-1; TRBD1 aligns across 8 bases. V shed 4 bases and J 5 bases; nucleotides not matched to a gene: 13. The length of the CDR3 is 17 residues. CDR1 and CDR2 from the germline V gene are SGHNT and YENEEA. The CDR3 DNA reads TGTGCCAGCAGCTCAGGACAGGGAAAAGGACCTGACAATGAGCAGTTCTTC. This codes for CASSSGQGKGPDNEQFF. The whole variable domain, filled in from reference TRBV11-3 and TRBJ2-1, reads EAGVVQSPRYKIIEKKQPVAFWCNPISGHNTLYWYLQNLGQGPELLIRYENEEAVDDSQLPKDRFSAERLKGVDSTLKIQPAELGDSAVYLCASSSGQGKGPDNEQFFGPGTRLTVL.

For the CDR3, the DNA is TGTGCCAGCTCACCACCGTCTCCTTCCTACGAGCAGTACTTC. It encodes CASSPPSPSYEQYF. The chain combines TRBV18 with TRBJ2-7; D remains unclear. From germline, CDR1 is KGHSH and CDR2 LQKENI. Trimming pared 0 bases from V and 1 base from J, leaving 7 bases between. This CDR3 spans 14 amino acids. The full variable domain, with the rest looked up from reference TRBV18 and TRBJ2-7, is NAGVMQNPRHLVRRRGQEARLRCSPMKGHSHVYWYRQLPEEGLKFMVYLQKENIIDESGMPKERFSAEFPKEGPSILRIQQVVRGDSAAYFCASSPPSPSYEQYFGPGTRLTVT.

DNA for the CDR3: TGCAGCGGTCAGGAGCTTACAGGGGCAGATACGCAGTATTTT. It codes for CSGQELTGADTQYF. The rearrangement uses TRBV29-1 and TRBJ2-3; 7 bases map to TRBD1. This CDR3 region has 14 residues. Germline V gene data show CDR1 as SQVTM and CDR2 as ANQGSEA. Trimming cost V 7 bases and J 4 bases; bases outside gene matches: 11.

J is TRBJ2-7 and V is TRBV7-2; tentative D call: TRBD1 (5 bases). Trimming removed 5 bases from V and 6 bases from J, with 11 bases in between. The CDR3 loop spans 12 amino acids. Germline V gives CDR1 SGHTA, CDR2 FQGNSA. The CDR3 bases are TGTGCCAGCAGCCCCCATGGGGCCGAGCAGTACTTC. This translates into CASSPHGAEQYF.

This chain connects TRBV6-5 to TRBJ1-1; D might be TRBD1 (6 bases). Per the germline V gene, CDR1 is MNHEY and CDR2 is SVGAGI. This CDR3 spans 15 amino acids. The V gene lost 0 bases and the J gene lost 2 bases, with 10 bases spanning the gap. In DNA form, the CDR3 reads TGTGCCAGCAGTTACTCGAACAGGGCAAACACTGAAGCTTTCTTT. It yields the protein CASSYSNRANTEAFF.

This sequence joins TRBV6-5 and TRBJ2-7, with D possibly being TRBD2 (6 bases). Germline CDR1 MNHEY, CDR2 SVGAGI. The V gene lost 5 bases and the J gene lost 6 bases, with 17 bases spanning the gap. The CDR3 spans 14 residues. The CDR3 nucleotides read TGTGCCAGCAGTCGCGGCGGGGACTTCTCCGAGCAGTACTTC. Translated: CASSRGGDFSEQYF.

This chain joins TRBV29-1 and TRBJ2-2, with 9 positions matching TRBD2. The CDR3 is made up of 15 amino acids. Germline lookup yields CDR1 SQVTM and CDR2 ANQGSEA. Trimming took 6 bases from V and 4 from J; bases not matched to a gene: 9. CDR3 sequence reads: CSVRSGSAGTGELFF. The CDR3 DNA reads TGCAGCGTCCGTAGCGGGAGTGCTGGCACCGGGGAGCTGTTTTTT.

V gene TRBV29-1 combines with J gene TRBJ2-7; 9 nucleotides align to TRBD1. Germline CDR1 SQVTM, CDR2 ANQGSEA. The CDR3 consists of 14 residues. J lost 1 base, V lost 6 bases, and 7 bases had no gene match. CDR3 sequence reads: CSVIRDRDSYEQYF. The DNA of the CDR3 is TGCAGCGTCATCCGGGACAGGGATTCCTACGAGCAGTACTTC.

The CDR3 sequence: CATAAGFLDEQYF. The CDR3 DNA is TGTGCCACTGCTGCGGGGTTTTTGGACGAGCAGTACTTC. V is TRBV10-3 and J is TRBJ2-7; possible D gene TRBD2, 6 bases. The CDR3 covers 13 residues. Trimming left V 10 bases short and J 5 bases short, with 18 bases between. The germline V gene has CDR1 ENHRY and CDR2 SYGVKD.

V usage is TRBV29-1 and J usage is TRBJ2-3; 9 bases are shared with TRBD2. The CDR3 extends over 14 amino acids. Trimming removed 6 bases from V and 3 bases from J; junction bases left unmatched: 7. Germline-derived CDR1 and CDR2 are SQVTM and ANQGSEA. The CDR3 loop reads CSVAGTSRTDTQYF. CDR3 DNA sequence: TGCAGCGTGGCCGGGACTAGCCGTACAGATACGCAGTATTTT.

V and J are TRBV30 and TRBJ1-1; 8 bases line up with TRBD1. Looked up from germline, CDR1 is GTSNPN and CDR2 is SVGIG (reference sequence). CDR3 length: 11 amino acids. Trimming took 5 bases from V and 4 from J; bases not matched to a gene: 0. CDR3 coding DNA: TGTGCCTGGGACAGGGGCACTGAAGCTTTCTTT. It is translated as CAWDRGTEAFF.

The chain joins TRBV6-5 to TRBJ2-1; 9 bases fit TRBD2. The CDR3 is made up of 15 amino acids. CDR1 and CDR2 (germline): MNHEY, SVGAGI. V was pared by 6 bases and J by 3 bases, with 6 bases of the junction left unmatched. CDR3 bases: TGTGCCAGCAGACCTCTAGCGGGAAGCTACAATGAGCAGTTCTTC. This encodes CASRPLAGSYNEQFF.

This chain uses TRBV9 with TRBJ2-5, with 14 nucleotides matching TRBD2. V dropped 3 bases and J dropped 5; count of bases not matched to a gene: 3. The CDR3 loop spans 15 amino acids. The V gene's germline CDR1 is SGDLS and CDR2 YYNGEE. The CDR3 spells CASSARLAGGETQYF. In DNA, the CDR3 is TGTGCCAGCAGCGCTCGACTAGCGGGAGGGGAGACCCAGTACTTC.